This T cell receptor beta chain derives from a study of T and B cells in COVID-19 patients. Blood genomic DNA input for TRB amplification was about 220-500 ng. Germline values: CDR1 DFQATT, CDR2 SNEGSKA (reference sequence). With 4 bases removed from V and 4 bases from J, the gap between germline ends came to 11 bases. This CDR3 spans 14 amino acids. TRB rearrangements were amplified by multiplex PCR with BIOMED2 TRB-A/B primers. TCRdb fed the multiplex PCR reads into MiXCR, producing one record per CDR3 protein. The sample lists over 10,000 distinct CDR3 sequences, around 25% occurring once. This TCR came from a human donor who had recovered from COVID-19. The rearrangement joins TRBV20-1 to TRBJ2-6; D is perhaps TRBD1 (5 bases). The sample comprised blood. The CDR3 loop is CSATRGTGANVLTF. The CDR3, as DNA: TGCAGTGCTACAAGGGGCACGGGGGCCAACGTCCTGACTTTC.